This entry is about one TCR beta chain. What it binds is unknown. This CDR3 is also generated by other DNA sequences in the sample. The data are from a study of neoadjuvant nivolumab and ipilimumab in lung cancer. Points from the study as a whole: Resected-tumor TCR richness correlated positively with pretherapy blood richness.

The data were produced by immunoSEQ multiplex PCR, yet TCRdb's version contains in-frame clones alone and is incomplete. The sample has approximately 4,900 clones, 90% to 95% seen once. CDR3 length equals 16 residues. J gave up 5 bases and V 3 bases, and 12 bases lay outside the gene matches. Germline assignment: CDR1 KGHSH and CDR2 LQKENI. The receptor was isolated from an adult with non-small cell lung cancer. Some clones in this sample may be carry-over from other donors' samples. The sample in question was blood, obtained after neoadjuvant nivolumab, alone or with ipilimumab, at or shortly before surgery. The rearrangement uses TRBV18 and TRBJ2-7; 8 nucleotides match TRBD2. CDR3 nucleotides: TGTGCCAGCTCACCCCTCCTTGCTAGCGGGTCCGACGAGCAGTACTTC. Translating gives CASSPLLASGSDEQYF. The complete variable domain, with remaining parts taken from reference TRBV18 and TRBJ2-7, reads NAGVMQNPRHLVRRRGQEARLRCSPMKGHSHVYWYRQLPEEGLKFMVYLQKENIIDESGMPKERFSAEFPKEGPSILRIQQVVRGDSAAYFCASSPLLASGSDEQYFGPGTRLTVT.